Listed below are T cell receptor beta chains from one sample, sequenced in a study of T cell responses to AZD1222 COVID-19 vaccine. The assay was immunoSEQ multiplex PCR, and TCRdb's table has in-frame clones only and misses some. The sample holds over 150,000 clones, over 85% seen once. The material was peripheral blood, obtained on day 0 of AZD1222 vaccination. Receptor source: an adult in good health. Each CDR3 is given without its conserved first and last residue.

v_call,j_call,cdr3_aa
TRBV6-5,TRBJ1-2,ASSPGQGRYT
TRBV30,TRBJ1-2,AWAGGRFGYT
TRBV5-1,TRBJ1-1,ASSLGQGEVKAF
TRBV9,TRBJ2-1,ASSVYGLPEQF
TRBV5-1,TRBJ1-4,ASSYRQSGDEKLF
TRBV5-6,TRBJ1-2,ASSLGGTDYGYT
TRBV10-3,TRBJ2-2,AIREGQGGPGELF
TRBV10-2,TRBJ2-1,ASSVGTSGGAYYNEQF
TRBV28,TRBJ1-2,ASSLTGAQFFYGYT
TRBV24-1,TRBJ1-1,ATSGTGNMNTEAF
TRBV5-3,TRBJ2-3,ARSLAISRLAGTRDTQY
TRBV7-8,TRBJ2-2,ASSLVTNTGELF
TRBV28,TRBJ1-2,ASSPRPSNYGYT
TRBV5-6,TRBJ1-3,ASSFMGRSSGNTIY
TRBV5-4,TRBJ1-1,ASSFADRNTEAF
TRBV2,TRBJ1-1,ASSYRQGEAF
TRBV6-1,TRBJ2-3,ASSEAAGGADTQY
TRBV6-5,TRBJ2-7,ATGQSSYEQY
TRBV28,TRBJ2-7,ASSLGELSGYEQY
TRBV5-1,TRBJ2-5,ASSLAGQGPETQY
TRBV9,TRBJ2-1,ASSLTPGGSEQF
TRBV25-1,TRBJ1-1,ASSEVGARNTEAF
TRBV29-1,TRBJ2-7,SVEDYHEQY
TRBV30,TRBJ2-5,AWSARVGETQY
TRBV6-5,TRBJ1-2,ASSYGPNYGYT
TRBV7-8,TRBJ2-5,ASSLGLQRLAPQETQY
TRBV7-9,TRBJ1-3,ASSFSRNLDTIY
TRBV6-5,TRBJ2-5,ASSPSRVETQY
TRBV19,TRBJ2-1,ASNPGGLSNYNEQF
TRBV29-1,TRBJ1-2,SVVKRTTNYGYT
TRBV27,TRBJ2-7,ASTPPGLGHEQY
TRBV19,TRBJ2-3,ASSTLTGLHLSPSQY
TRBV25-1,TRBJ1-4,ASSVTGGNEKLF
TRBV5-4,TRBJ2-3,ASSWGAPGGGYTQY
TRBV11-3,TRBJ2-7,ASRKEVHEQY
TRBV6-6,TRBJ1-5,ASSPGGSNQPQH
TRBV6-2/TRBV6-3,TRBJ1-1,ASSYWPYRYEAF
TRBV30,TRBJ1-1,AWSSLPGWNTEAF
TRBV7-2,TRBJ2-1,ASSLATSSYNEQF
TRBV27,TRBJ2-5,ARWRRGGSFFVETQY
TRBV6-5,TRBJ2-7,ASSRDPLYEQY
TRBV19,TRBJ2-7,ASSIGQAYSEQY
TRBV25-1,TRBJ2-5,ASSEDTSETQY
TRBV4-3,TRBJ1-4,ASSQVGWDRLF
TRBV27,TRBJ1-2,ASRSLGTGGPGLYGYT
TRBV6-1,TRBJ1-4,ASSELGRGEKLF
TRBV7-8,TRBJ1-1,ASSAGNRDPEAF
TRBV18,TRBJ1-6,ASSPLGVSSSPLH
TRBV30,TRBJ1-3,AWTGSGNTIY
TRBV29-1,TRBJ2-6,SVRSGSSGANVLT
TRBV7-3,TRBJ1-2,ASSLNPLGGYT
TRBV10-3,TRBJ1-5,AISPGLGSRNQPQH
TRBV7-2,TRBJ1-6,ASSLRVNSPLH
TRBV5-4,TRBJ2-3,ASSATSGTPGDTQY
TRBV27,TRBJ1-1,ATQRGGATTEAF
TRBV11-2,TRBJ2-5,ASSLAGLPETQY